This T cell receptor beta chain was retrieved from a study of vaccination effects on CD4 cells after COVID-19. Looking at the study overall: It was a median of 72 days after the second dose that post-vaccine samples were obtained.

Before sequencing took place, the ViraFEST assay used viral peptide pools to expand antigen-specific CD4+ T cells. Following a roughly 11-day culture, CD4+ T cells were purified. Subjects were given two BNT162b2 or mRNA-1273 vaccine doses. All vaccine recipients tested negative for nucleocapsid antibodies and had never contracted SARS-CoV-2 infection. The authors exchanged half the medium for IL-2 medium on days 3 and 7. As to this clone: Its antigen is unidentified.

Germline loops: CDR1 SNHLY, CDR2 FYNNEI. Losses at the gene ends were 6 bases for V and 4 bases for J; bases not matched to a gene: 5. The CDR3 has 13 residues. Profiling relied on immunoSEQ multiplex PCR, and the TCRdb table lists in-frame clones only, not all of them. The profile shows tens of thousands of clones, less than 85% of them singletons. V gene TRBV2 combines with J gene TRBJ2-5, with 7 bases identical to TRBD1. The sequencing here drew on CD4+ T cells from PBMCs cultured with HCoV-229E spike peptides, taken after COVID-19 vaccination. This receptor was obtained from a human donor who received a COVID-19 vaccine. CDR3 region: CASSLQGRETQYF. In DNA, the CDR3 is TGTGCCAGCAGCCTACAGGGGCGAGAGACCCAGTACTTC. Combining the CDR3 with reference TRBV2 and TRBJ2-5 gives the whole variable domain EPEVTQTPSHQVTQMGQEVILRCVPISNHLYFYWYRQILGQKVEFLVSFYNNEISEKSEIFDDQFSVERPDGSNFTLKIRSTKLEDSAMYFCASSLQGRETQYFGPGTRLLVL.